The T cell receptor beta chain under discussion was sequenced for a study of cytomegalovirus exposure and HLA in healthy donors. Study context: Earlier findings included 100 million to 130 million unique TCR beta sequences obtained from approximately 170 million T cells.

Whole-study findings and limits: Many donors shared some public TCRs, even though most TCR sequences were rare.

As for this clone: Its antigen remains unidentified.

The CDR3 totals 19 residues. The PCR made use of 60 Vbeta and 13 Jbeta primers. Profiled with immunoSEQ multiplex PCR; TCRdb holds only in-frame clones, not every one. The table has about 300,000 clones, roughly 90% seen once; the top ten hold 3.5% to 4%. Sequencing was carried out using PBMCs. This TCR came from a man in his forties in good health and CMV-seropositive. The chain couples TRBV1 to TRBJ2-3; the table's D call of TRBD2 was not tested on the DNA. TRBV1 represents a pseudogene. The CDR3 reads CTSSQDSASGRVSTDTQYF. CDR3 nucleotides: TGCACCAGCAGCCAAGATTCGGCTAGCGGGAGGGTTAGCACAGATACGCAGTATTTT.